This entry lists 10 T cell receptor beta chains sequenced from one sample in a study of shared clonotypes between healthy human individuals (dated by TCRdb to 2018 to 2021). The method was the immunoSEQ multiplex PCR assay. TCRdb's version of the immuneACCESS table is confined to in-frame rearrangements and falls short of the full clone set. An unresolved V gene accounts for under half of the shortfall where checked; the remainder is of unknown origin. This sample has around 1,000,000 clones in its table, and around three quarters of those were observed once. About 0.94% of the sample lies in the top ten. The sample was memory CD4+ T cells from PBMCs. The sample's cell subset or site label, decoded: CD45RA-negative fraction. The receptor set was obtained from a man between 18 and 29 years old in good health. Some clones in this sample may be carry-over from other donors' samples.

The rearrangement uses TRBV6-5 and TRBJ2-5; D may be TRBD1 or TRBD2 (5 bases each). The CDR3 has 13 amino acids. The V end was cut by 2 bases, the J end by 7 bases, with 11 bases between. Germline V gene lookup returns CDR1 MNHEY and CDR2 SVGAGI. The DNA of the CDR3 is TGTGCCAGCAGTTACCGGGGCCCGGGGACCCAGTACTTC. This gives the protein CASSYRGPGTQYF.

The chain employs TRBV28 and TRBJ2-5, with D perhaps being TRBD1 or TRBD2 (6 bases each). Between the trimmed V and J ends, which lost 5 bases and 5 bases, there was a span of 15 bases. This CDR3 contains 14 residues. Germline CDR1 reads MDHEN; CDR2 reads SYDVKM. The CDR3 DNA is TGTGCCAGCAGTCCCTCCGGGGGCCCGGAGACCCAGTACTTC. Amino acid sequence: CASSPSGGPETQYF.

The chain carries TRBV25-1 and TRBJ2-2; no clear D. This CDR3 spans 14 amino acids. V lost 3 bases and J lost 4, with 9 bases in between. Germline CDR1 MGHDK, CDR2 SYGVNS. The CDR3 DNA reads TGTGCCAGCAGTGACCCACAGATCACCGGGGAGCTGTTTTTT. Protein sequence: CASSDPQITGELFF.

The rearrangement uses TRBV7-3 and TRBJ2-1; D remains unclear. This CDR3 is built from 13 residues. Germline CDR1 is SGHTA and CDR2 is FQGTGA. Trimming removed 5 bases at V and 7 bases at J, with 12 bases between. As DNA, the CDR3 is TGTGCCAGCAGCGCCCATGCTGGTAATGAGCAGTTCTTC. This translates into CASSAHAGNEQFF. The full variable domain, completed using reference TRBV7-3 and TRBJ2-1, is GAGVSQTPSNKVTEKGKYVELRCDPISGHTALYWYRQSLGQGPEFLIYFQGTGAADDSGLPNDRFFAVRPEGSVSTLKIQRTERGDSAVYLCASSAHAGNEQFFGPGTRLTVL.

Written as DNA, the CDR3 is TGTGCCTGGAGGGGGGAGGGAGATGGCTACACCTTC. Encoded protein: CAWRGEGDGYTF. This rearrangement joins TRBV30 to TRBJ1-2; perhaps TRBD1 as D (5 bases). The CDR3 covers 12 residues. Germline CDR1 is GTSNPN and CDR2 is SVGIG (reference sequence). V was clipped by 3 bases and J by 6 bases, with 11 bases between them.

The chain has TRBV2 and TRBJ2-6; tentatively, D is TRBD1 (5 bases). The V end was cut by 3 bases, the J end by 6 bases, with 9 bases between. Germline V CDR1 and CDR2: SNHLY, FYNNEI. This CDR3 region has 14 residues. The CDR3 region is CASSESGSANVLTF. The CDR3 DNA reads TGTGCCAGCAGTGAGTCAGGGTCGGCCAACGTCCTGACTTTC.

Only one count was recorded for this clone. The rearrangement joins TRBV30 to TRBJ2-6; no clear D gene. Trimming removed 0 bases at V and 4 bases at J, with 10 bases between. This CDR3 region has 15 residues. Germline values: CDR1 GTSNPN, CDR2 SVGIG (reference sequence). The CDR3 bases are TGTGCCTGGAGTGTGACGCCGTTCGGGGCCAACGTCCTGACTTTC. It encodes CAWSVTPFGANVLTF.

This sequence joins TRBV4-1 and TRBJ2-2; TRBD1 is a possible D gene (6 bases). V lost 8 bases, J lost 0 bases, and 16 bases lay in between. This CDR3 has 16 residues. Looked up from germline, CDR1 is MGHRA and CDR2 is YSYEKL. The CDR3 reads CASGQYGAANTGELFF. In nucleotides, the CDR3 is TGCGCCAGCGGACAGTATGGAGCGGCGAACACCGGGGAGCTGTTTTTT.

The V call is TRBV29-1, the J call TRBJ2-7, with D uncertain. The CDR3 has 10 residues. The V end was cut by 8 bases, the J end by 8 bases, with 13 bases between. Germline V lookup: CDR1 SQVTM, CDR2 ANQGSEA. The CDR3 DNA follows: TGCAGCCCGATACCATTGAAGCAGTACTTC. This sequence encodes CSPIPLKQYF.

This sequence joins TRBV4-1 and TRBJ1-1, with D unclear. Germline V CDR1 and CDR2: MGHRA, YSYEKL. The germline V and J ends were trimmed by 5 bases and 5 bases, with 12 bases remaining between them. The CDR3 has 13 amino acids. The CDR3, as DNA: TGCGCCAGCAGCGGGAACGTTGGGACTGAAGCTTTCTTT. Residues: CASSGNVGTEAFF.